The rows below give T cell receptor beta chains drawn from one sample of a study of regulatory dendritic cells for organ transplantation. Some clones are missing from TCRdb's copy, which holds only in-frame ones; the method was immunoSEQ multiplex PCR. The data contain under 40,000 clones, under 95% of them singletons. Specimen: naive CD8+ T cells from blood. These receptors all stem from a human donor in good health. The CDR3 runs from the conserved cysteine through the conserved F or W. The order of the fields is clone size, D gene, J gene, V gene, CDR3 protein, CDR3 DNA. D genes are given only for firm matches. Expanded clones get a size class; other rows say once, few or many, or leave the size out.

NA	NA	TRBJ1-2	TRBV5-4	CASSLDYPGSGGYTF	TGTGCCAGCAGCTTGGATTATCCGGGCTCGGGCGGCTACACCTTC
NA	TRBD2	TRBJ2-7	TRBV11-3	CASSSIAGGPSYEQYF	TGTGCCAGCAGCTCAATAGCGGGAGGGCCTTCCTACGAGCAGTACTTC
NA	TRBD1	TRBJ1-5	TRBV7-3	CASSLDKRTGQENSNQPQHF	TGTGCCAGCAGCTTAGACAAAAGGACAGGGCAGGAAAATAGCAATCAGCCCCAGCATTTT
NA	TRBD2	TRBJ2-7	TRBV4-2	CASSQELPSGYEQYF	TGTGCCAGCAGCCAAGAGTTGCCTAGCGGCTACGAGCAGTACTTC
NA	TRBD1	TRBJ1-6	TRBV28	CASSFPGTANSPLHF	TGTGCCAGCAGTTTCCCCGGGACAGCGAATTCACCCCTCCACTTT
NA	TRBD1	TRBJ2-7	TRBV9	CASSVAGDRDLYEQYF	TGTGCCAGCAGCGTAGCCGGGGACAGGGATCTCTACGAGCAGTACTTC
NA	NA	TRBJ1-2	TRBV15	CATSRDGYVGREHTF	TGTGCCACCAGCAGAGATGGCTACGTGGGGAGGGAACACACCTTC
once	NA	TRBJ2-1	TRBV7-2	CASSSRTGSYNEQFF	TGTGCCAGCAGCTCGCGAACGGGGTCCTACAATGAGCAGTTCTTC
NA	NA	TRBJ2-5	TRBV9	CASSGGGGQETQYF	TGTGCCAGCAGCGGCGGTGGTGGGCAAGAGACCCAGTACTTC
NA	TRBD2	TRBJ2-3	TRBV4-3	CASSQEASGAPTDTQYF	TGCGCCAGCAGCCAAGAGGCCAGCGGGGCACCCACAGATACGCAGTATTTT
NA	TRBD2	TRBJ2-3	TRBV27	CASSLLAAGTDTQYF	TGTGCCAGCAGTTTACTAGCGGCCGGCACAGATACGCAGTATTTT
once	TRBD2	TRBJ2-2	TRBV4-2	CASSQVLSGGTGELFF	TGTGCCAGCAGCCAAGTTTTAAGCGGGGGGACCGGGGAGCTGTTTTTT
NA	NA	TRBJ2-7	TRBV27	CASSRTVSYEQYF	TGTGCCAGCAGTCGGACAGTCTCCTACGAGCAGTACTTC
NA	NA	TRBJ1-1	TRBV27	CASSGPWVTEAFF	TGTGCCAGCAGTGGTCCCTGGGTGACTGAAGCTTTCTTT
NA	TRBD2	TRBJ2-1	TRBV4-2	CASSQTSTSGRAAPFF	TGTGCCAGCAGCCAGACGTCGACTAGCGGGAGGGCCGCCCCGTTCTTC
NA	TRBD2	TRBJ2-1	TRBV4-1	CASSQDESRELFF	TGCGCCAGCAGCCAAGATGAGTCGCGGGAGTTGTTCTTC
NA	NA	TRBJ1-2	TRBV7-2	CASSLESRQDYGYTF	TGTGCCAGCAGCTTAGAGTCGCGACAGGACTATGGCTACACCTTC
NA	NA	TRBJ1-5	TRBV15	CATSTGRTDSNQPQHF	TGTGCCACCAGCACCGGAAGGACGGATAGCAATCAGCCCCAGCATTTT
NA	TRBD2	TRBJ2-3	TRBV6-1	CASREAGATTDTQYF	TGTGCCAGCAGGGAAGCGGGGGCAACCACAGATACGCAGTATTTT
NA	TRBD1	TRBJ2-6	TRBV29-1	CSVQDRANSGANVLTF	TGCAGCGTTCAGGACAGGGCCAACTCTGGGGCCAACGTCCTGACTTTC
NA	NA	TRBJ1-1	TRBV28	CASSSPPTEAFF	TGTGCCAGCAGTTCGCCTCCCACTGAAGCTTTCTTT
NA	NA	TRBJ1-2	TRBV14	CASSQAAVDGYTF	TGTGCCAGCAGCCAAGCAGCCGTGGATGGCTACACCTTC
NA	NA	TRBJ1-5	TRBV19	CASSIWTRDQPQHF	TGTGCCAGTAGTATTTGGACTAGGGATCAGCCCCAGCATTTT
NA	TRBD2	TRBJ2-1	TRBV9	CASGGNEQFF	TGTGCCTCGGGGGGGAATGAGCAGTTCTTC
NA	TRBD2	TRBJ2-1	TRBV7-8	CASSFVGRRNEQFF	TGTGCCAGCAGCTTTGTCGGGAGGCGCAATGAGCAGTTCTTC
NA	NA	TRBJ1-1	TRBV11-2	CASSLEGKAFF	TGTGCCAGCAGCTTAGAAGGGAAAGCTTTCTTT
NA	NA	TRBJ2-1	TRBV4-3	CASSQDFIGLGLNEQFF	TGCGCCAGCAGCCAAGATTTCATAGGATTAGGACTTAATGAGCAGTTCTTC
NA	NA	TRBJ2-7	TRBV4-1	CASSQDLQGYYEQYF	TGCGCCAGCAGCCAAGATCTACAGGGATACTACGAGCAGTACTTC
NA	NA	TRBJ2-3	TRBV4-3	CASSPRDPITDTQYF	TGCGCCAGCAGCCCTCGGGACCCAATCACAGATACGCAGTATTTT
NA	NA	TRBJ2-7	TRBV7-9	CASSADSRAYEQYF	TGTGCCAGCAGCGCCGACAGTCGAGCCTACGAGCAGTACTTC
NA	NA	TRBJ1-4	TRBV9	CASGGGEKLFF	TGTGCCAGCGGGGGAGGGGAAAAACTGTTTTTT
NA	NA	TRBJ2-7	TRBV4-2	CASSHGRVQYF	TGTGCCAGCAGCCACGGACGGGTGCAGTACTTC
NA	TRBD1	TRBJ1-5	TRBV6-6	CASSSTGGSQPQHF	TGTGCCAGCAGTTCTACAGGGGGCAGCCAGCCCCAGCATTTT
NA	NA	TRBJ1-4	TRBV4-3	CASSRRDATNEKLFF	TGCGCCAGCAGCCGACGAGATGCAACTAATGAAAAACTGTTTTTT
NA	NA	TRBJ1-6	TRBV4-3	CASSQDGSGMTPLHF	TGCGCCAGCAGCCAAGATGGCAGCGGGATGACACCCCTCCACTTT
NA	NA	TRBJ2-7	TRBV4-1	CASSQNTAYEQYF	TGCGCCAGCAGCCAAAATACGGCCTACGAGCAGTACTTC
NA	NA	TRBJ1-2	TRBV6-1	CASSEMLLVGDGYTF	TGTGCCAGCAGTGAAATGCTACTTGTGGGGGATGGCTACACCTTC
NA	TRBD2	TRBJ2-1	TRBV27	CASSLATSEWFF	TGTGCCAGCAGTTTGGCGACTAGCGAGTGGTTCTTC
NA	NA	TRBJ1-6	TRBV4-3	CASSQDLESSSYNSPLHF	TGCGCCAGCAGCCAAGATTTGGAATCAAGCTCCTATAATTCACCCCTCCACTTT
NA	TRBD2	TRBJ2-7	TRBV9	CASSVDGVAGEQTYEQYF	TGTGCCAGCAGCGTAGATGGGGTAGCGGGGGAGCAAACCTACGAGCAGTACTTC
NA	NA	TRBJ1-5	TRBV30	CAWSGGNQPQHF	TGTGCCTGGAGTGGAGGGAATCAGCCCCAGCATTTT
NA	NA	TRBJ1-3	TRBV5-4	CASSADPGPDIYF	TGTGCCAGCAGCGCGGACCCAGGACCTGATATATATTTT
NA	TRBD1	TRBJ2-7	TRBV28	CATAMTGGPGEQYF	TGTGCCACCGCGATGACAGGGGGCCCTGGCGAGCAGTACTTC
NA	TRBD1	TRBJ1-5	TRBV6-1	CASILTGLLDQPQHF	TGTGCCAGCATCCTGACAGGGTTGCTTGATCAGCCCCAGCATTTT
NA	NA	TRBJ1-5	TRBV4-1	CASSHGPGSSSPQHF	TGCGCCAGCAGCCATGGCCCGGGCTCATCTTCGCCCCAGCATTTT
few	NA	TRBJ1-2	TRBV9	CASSPRSGHF	TGTGCCAGCAGCCCACGCTCAGGGCACTTC
NA	TRBD2	TRBJ2-1	TRBV19	CGTIGAGADEQFF	TGTGGAACTATAGGGGCGGGAGCGGACGAGCAGTTCTTC
NA	TRBD2	TRBJ2-1	TRBV4-1	CASSQGEVAGGPNNEQFF	TGCGCCAGCAGCCAAGGCGAGGTAGCGGGGGGGCCGAACAATGAGCAGTTCTTC
NA	TRBD1	TRBJ2-1	TRBV9	CASSPSGGAYNEQFF	TGTGCCAGCAGCCCCTCAGGGGGCGCTTATAATGAGCAGTTCTTC
once	NA	TRBJ2-3	TRBV4-3	CASSQDSLRTQYF	TGCGCCAGCAGCCAAGATAGCCTTAGGACGCAGTATTTT
NA	NA	TRBJ1-6	TRBV4-3	CASSQDSPNSYNSPLHF	TGCGCCAGCAGCCAAGATTCTCCGAACTCCTATAATTCACCCCTCCACTTT
NA	NA	TRBJ1-1	TRBV27	CASSWGGGNTEAFF	TGTGCCAGCAGTTGGGGCGGGGGGAACACTGAAGCTTTCTTT
NA	TRBD1	TRBJ2-7	TRBV7-8	CASRDRGSYEQYF	TGTGCCAGCAGGGACAGGGGTTCCTACGAGCAGTACTTC
NA	TRBD2	TRBJ2-1	TRBV9	CASSVGGGRAGEQFF	TGTGCCAGCAGCGTAGGGGGCGGGAGGGCCGGTGAGCAGTTCTTC
few	TRBD1	TRBJ1-2	TRBV7-6	CASSATPTQGLNYGYTF	TGTGCCAGCAGCGCCACCCCTACACAGGGGTTAAACTATGGCTACACCTTC
NA	TRBD1	TRBJ2-7	TRBV19	CASSSNRGLRPVEQYF	TGTGCCAGTAGTTCAAACAGGGGGCTCCGCCCGGTCGAGCAGTACTTC
NA	NA	TRBJ1-1	TRBV19	CASNRVPDTEAFF	TGTGCCAGTAACAGGGTACCGGACACTGAAGCTTTCTTT
NA	NA	TRBJ1-2	TRBV27	CASSLGGKRGKGYGYTF	TGTGCCAGCAGTTTAGGGGGGAAGAGGGGGAAGGGCTATGGCTACACCTTC